These 2 T cell receptor beta chains were all obtained from the same sample, sequenced in a study of cytomegalovirus exposure and HLA in healthy donors. The PCR was carried out with 60 Vbeta primers and 13 Jbeta primers. Clones were sequenced by immunoSEQ multiplex PCR, and TCRdb holds only the in-frame ones, with some missing. The table has about 130,000 clones, roughly 80% seen once. Sequencing was carried out using PBMCs. All receptors derive from a young man in good health and CMV-seropositive.

The J gene is TRBJ1-3, the V gene TRBV2; 8 bases agree with TRBD1. Germline loops: CDR1 SNHLY, CDR2 FYNNEI. V lost 6 bases, J lost 0 bases, and 13 bases stayed unmatched. The CDR3 is 18 residues long. CDR3: CASSRDRTYYISGNTIYF. In DNA form, the CDR3 reads TGTGCCAGCAGCAGGGACAGGACCTACTATATCTCTGGAAACACCATATATTTT.

This chain uses TRBV23-1 with TRBJ1-3; TRBD1 matches 7 bases. TRBV23-1 counts as an open reading frame of uncertain function. Trimming removed 3 bases from V and 7 bases from J; junction bases left unmatched: 12. The CDR3 totals 16 residues. The chain's CDR3 is CASSQTQTGSRNTIYF. The CDR3 DNA reads as TGCGCCAGCAGTCAGACCCAGACAGGGTCTAGGAACACCATATATTTT.